This TCR beta chain was recorded in a study of blood T cell repertoires in COVID-19. Study information: T cells, B-cell-depleted T cells, or PBMCs provided the cDNA or gDNA that served as material.

V was pared by 6 bases and J by 2 bases, with 4 bases of the junction left unmatched. CDR1 is MNHEY, CDR2 SMNVEV, per germline (reference sequence). The CDR3 sequence is 14 residues long. Under the authors' procedure: How many nucleated cells were present was estimated from reference gene primer amplification. Generated by immunoSEQ multiplex PCR, the TCRdb table keeps only in-frame clones and is missing some. The V and J calls and clone size come from that table; D and trimming were worked out from the DNA. The sample has some 270,000 clones, nearly 90% seen once; the top ten hold around 2.3%. The receptor comes from a woman in her sixties or seventies with COVID-19, enrolled during active disease. The sample taken for sequencing was peripheral blood. The chain couples TRBV27 to TRBJ1-3; 7 bases are shared with TRBD1. The CDR3 is CASSSQGAGNTIYF. The CDR3 coding sequence is TGTGCCAGCAGCTCCCAGGGGGCTGGAAACACCATATATTTT.